This T cell receptor (beta chain) comes out of a study of CD8 T cell repertoires and HIV-1 epitope variants. The table came from immunoSEQ multiplex PCR; TCRdb's copy has only in-frame clones and leaves some out. The sample contains about 5,800 clones, about two thirds of which appear only once. This clone was seen just once. Its antigen is undetermined. Trimming removed 2 bases at V and 3 bases at J, with 14 bases between. This CDR3 comprises 15 residues. From germline, CDR1 is MNHEY and CDR2 SVGAGI. The specimen sequenced was cultured CD8+ T cells derived from PBMCs. This TCR was recovered from a male donor with HIV. The chain recombines TRBV6-5 with TRBJ2-7, with D uncertain. The DNA for the CDR3 is TGTGCCAGCAGTTACCGACTGCTAGTAGGCTACGAGCAGTACTTC. This encodes CASSYRLLVGYEQYF.